These T cell receptor beta chains were read from a single sample in a study of shared clonotypes between healthy human individuals. Sequencing used immunoSEQ multiplex PCR; TCRdb keeps in-frame clones, though not all of them. Among about 1 million clones listed, about 75% were seen once. The sequenced sample was memory CD4+ T cells sorted from blood. The receptors derive from a man aged 18 to 30 in good health. Each CDR3 is given with its conserved first and last residue. A D gene is named only where the DNA matches it firmly. Expanded clones get a size class; other rows say once, few or many, or leave the size out.

>TRBV9|NA|TRBJ2-2|NA
TGTGCCAGCAGCGTAGGGGATGGGTTCGGGGAGCTGTTTTTT
CASSVGDGFGELFF
>TRBV30|NA|TRBJ2-2|NA
TGTGCCTGGAGAAGGGACGGAAACACCGGGGAGCTGTTTTTT
CAWRRDGNTGELFF
>TRBV2|NA|TRBJ1-2|NA
TGTGCCAGCACCAGCTTCGGTAGTACTAACTATGGCTACACCTTC
CASTSFGSTNYGYTF
>TRBV7-2|NA|TRBJ1-1|NA
TGTGCCAGCAGCTTAGCGGTGGGTCGCGGGAACACTGAAGCTTTCTTT
CASSLAVGRGNTEAFF
>TRBV18|NA|TRBJ1-1|NA
TGTGCCAGCTCACCACGGGTGAACACTGAAGCTTTCTTT
CASSPRVNTEAFF
>TRBV2|NA|TRBJ1-3|TRBD1
TGTGCCAGCAGTGAGGACAGGATTGGAAACACCATATATTTT
CASSEDRIGNTIYF
>TRBV7-2|NA|TRBJ1-6|NA
TGTGCCAGCAGCTCTCCGACGGGCAGCTCCTATAATTCACCCCTCCACTTT
CASSSPTGSSYNSPLHF
>TRBV6-5|NA|TRBJ1-5|NA
TGTGCCAGCAGTTACTCTCGGGGACACGAGGCCCAGCATTTT
CASSYSRGHEAQHF
>TRBV6-1|NA|TRBJ1-5|NA
TGTGCCAGCAGTGCCGTGGTTCTTCAGCCCCAGCATTTT
CASSAVVLQPQHF
>TRBV10-2|once|TRBJ1-1|NA
TGCGCCAGCAGGGACAGAGAGTACACTGAAGCTTTCTTT
CASRDREYTEAFF
>TRBV19|NA|TRBJ2-3|NA
TGTGCCAGTAGAGAGCCGGGACACCGGGGGACAGATACGCAGTATTTT
CASREPGHRGTDTQYF
>TRBV27|few|TRBJ1-5|NA
TGTGCCAGCAGTCCATACACACCTACGACCTATCAGCCCCAGCATTTT
CASSPYTPTTYQPQHF
>TRBV20-1|NA|TRBJ1-1|NA
TGCAGTGCTAAAGTGAACACTGAAGCTTTCTTT
CSAKVNTEAFF
>TRBV5-4|many|TRBJ1-6|NA
TGTGCCAGCAGCTTGGACAATACTAATTCACCCCTCCACTTT
CASSLDNTNSPLHF
>TRBV5-4|NA|TRBJ2-2|TRBD1
TGTGCCAGCAGCCTTGCCGGGACAGGGGCCACCGGGGAGCTGTTTTTT
CASSLAGTGATGELFF
>TRBV7-2|NA|TRBJ2-3|NA
TGTGCCAGCAGCCCAAGAATTGGGCCCGCGGATACGCAGTATTTT
CASSPRIGPADTQYF
>TRBV6-5|NA|TRBJ1-2|TRBD1
TGTGCCAGCAGAGGACAGGGGGCAGGTGGCTACACCTTC
CASRGQGAGGYTF
>TRBV30|NA|TRBJ2-3|TRBD2
TGTGCCTGGAGTGTAGCTAGCGGCAGCACAGATACGCAGTATTTT
CAWSVASGSTDTQYF
>TRBV11-3|NA|TRBJ2-2|NA
TGTGCCAGCAGCTCAGGAGGGACCCAAAACACCGGGGAGCTGTTTTTT
CASSSGGTQNTGELFF
>TRBV21-1|NA|TRBJ2-7|NA
TGTGCCAGCAGCCCAAGACAGATCCCAAGATACGAGCAGTACTTC
CASSPRQIPRYEQYF
>TRBV10-2|NA|TRBJ2-5|TRBD2
TGCGCCAGCAGTGATCACTCTGGACTAGCGGGAGCCAGGGAGACCCAGTACTTC
CASSDHSGLAGARETQYF
>TRBV23-1|NA|TRBJ1-2|TRBD1
TGCGCCAGCTTAGGACAGGGAAACGTGTGTGGCTACACCTTC
CASLGQGNVCGYTF
>TRBV2|NA|TRBJ2-3|TRBD1
TGTGCCGGCTCGGGACAGGAGGTAGATACGCAGTATTTT
CAGSGQEVDTQYF
>TRBV15|NA|TRBJ2-5|TRBD2
TGTGCCACCAGCCGCGCTAGCGGGGGCCCCAAAGAGACCCAGTACTTC
CATSRASGGPKETQYF
>TRBV6-1|NA|TRBJ1-4|TRBD1
TGTGCCAGCAGACCTCAGGGACAGATTAATGAAAAACTGTTTTTT
CASRPQGQINEKLFF
>TRBV11-2|NA|TRBJ1-1|NA
TGTGCCAGCAGCTTAGAGGTGGGCAGGGTACCTGAAGCTTTCTTT
CASSLEVGRVPEAFF
>TRBV19|NA|TRBJ1-1|NA
TGTGCCAGTAGGGTGACAGGCTGGGACACTGAAGCTTTCTTT
CASRVTGWDTEAFF
>TRBV6-1|once|TRBJ2-1|NA
TGTGCCAGCAGACCGGACGGTAACTCCTACAATGAGCAGTTCTTC
CASRPDGNSYNEQFF
>TRBV18|NA|TRBJ1-4|NA
TGTGCCAGCTCACCACAGGGTATGGGTGAAAAACTGTTTTTT
CASSPQGMGEKLFF
>TRBV5-4|NA|TRBJ2-1|TRBD1
TGTGCCAGCAGCTTGGGTTACAGGGGCGATGAGCAGTTCTTC
CASSLGYRGDEQFF
>TRBV30|NA|TRBJ2-5|TRBD2
TGTGCCTCCTCGGGCGGGGGAGAGACCCAGTACTTC
CASSGGGETQYF
>TRBV13|NA|TRBJ2-7|TRBD2
TGTGCCAGCAGCTCCTCGGCACCCTATCGGAGCGGGAGTACAGCCTACGAGCAGTACTTC
CASSSSAPYRSGSTAYEQYF
>TRBV5-1|NA|TRBJ2-2|NA
TGCGCCAGCAGCTTGGCAGGGCGAGGGAACACCGGGGAGCTGTTTTTT
CASSLAGRGNTGELFF
>TRBV10-3|NA|TRBJ1-2|NA
TGTGCCATCAGTGTCGCGAACTATGGCTACACCTTC
CAISVANYGYTF
>TRBV27|NA|TRBJ2-7|TRBD2
TGTGCCAGCAGTTTATCGGGTGGGACTAGTTTTTACGAGCAGTACTTC
CASSLSGGTSFYEQYF
>TRBV25-1|NA|TRBJ1-1|NA
TGTGCCAGCAGTGCTGGGGGTTCGGCTTTCTTT
CASSAGGSAFF